Listed below are T cell receptor beta chains from one sample, sequenced in a study of sequential checkpoint blockade in melanoma. The protocol was immunoSEQ multiplex PCR, while the TCRdb copy is restricted to in-frame clones and leaves out a portion. The sample records some 12,000 clones, approximately 83% being singletons. The sample in question was CD8+ T cells sorted from blood (inferred from file names), obtained from a patient given nivolumab and ipilimumab in sequence. These receptors originate from a human donor with melanoma. CDR3s include the opening cysteine and the closing phenylalanine or tryptophan. Each record gives: V gene, CDR3 length, D gene, CDR3 protein. The D gene is left open where the match is weak.

TRBV29-1 12 - CSVEAGLNEQFF
TRBV5-1 14 - CASKIAPQLYGYTF
TRBV28 16 TRBD2 CASSLVAGGAYNEQFF
TRBV9 15 TRBD1 CASSGDRGHTGELFF
TRBV7-9 15 - CASSLSLATYNEQFF
TRBV18 14 TRBD1 CASSPYGTGSEQYF
TRBV27 16 TRBD2 CASSLGGLAGDDTQYF
TRBV19 14 TRBD1 CASTPTGGHQPQHF
TRBV4-1 15 TRBD2 CASSPPSGGLDTQYF
TRBV7-9 13 TRBD2 CASQPAGGYEQYF
TRBV6-6 14 - CASSYASSDPTQYF
TRBV28 17 TRBD2 CASSSMFGEGISYEQYF
TRBV29-1 13 TRBD1 CSVEGTGNYEQYF
TRBV2 15 - CALEKEGRSTDTQYF
TRBV9 16 TRBD1 CASSTGTGVFNYGYTF
TRBV11-2 15 - CASSYGAGERETQYF
TRBV27 13 - CASSFPGRAEAFF
TRBV5-1 15 - CASSSLQGTSYEQYF
TRBV4-1 16 TRBD1 CASSLFGGQGGHEQYF
TRBV4-1 14 TRBD1 CASSLRQGDYGYTF
TRBV5-4 13 TRBD2 CASSSPSGDRLDF
TRBV7-6 12 - CASSLIDNEQFF
TRBV18 14 - CASSEDTGGNTIYF
TRBV27 15 TRBD2 CASRAGLAGDYEQYF
TRBV5-1 14 - CASSLFPGFYEQYF
TRBV9 16 TRBD2 CASSSHGTSEYNEQFF